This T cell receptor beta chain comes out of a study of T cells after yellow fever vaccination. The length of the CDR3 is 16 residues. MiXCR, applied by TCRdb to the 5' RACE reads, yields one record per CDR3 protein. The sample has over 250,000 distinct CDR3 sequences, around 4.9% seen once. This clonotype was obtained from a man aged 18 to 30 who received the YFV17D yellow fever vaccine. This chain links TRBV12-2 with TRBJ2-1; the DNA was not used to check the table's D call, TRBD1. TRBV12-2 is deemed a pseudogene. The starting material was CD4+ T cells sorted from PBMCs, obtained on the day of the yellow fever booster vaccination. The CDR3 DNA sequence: TGTGCAAGTCGCTTAGTCAGGCGGCTAATAGGGAATGAGCAGTTCTTC. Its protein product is CASRLVRRLIGNEQFF.